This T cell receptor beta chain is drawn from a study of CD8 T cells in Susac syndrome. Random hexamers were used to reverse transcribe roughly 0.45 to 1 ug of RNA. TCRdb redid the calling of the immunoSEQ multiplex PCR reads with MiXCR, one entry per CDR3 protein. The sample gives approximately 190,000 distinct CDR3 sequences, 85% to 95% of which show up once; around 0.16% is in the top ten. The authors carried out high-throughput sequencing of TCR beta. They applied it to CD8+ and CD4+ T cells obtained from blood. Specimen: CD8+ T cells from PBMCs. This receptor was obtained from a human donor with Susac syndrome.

The CDR3 coding sequence is TGTGCCAGCAGCCAAGTTTTGGGGGCATACAATGAGCAGTTCTTC. It is translated as CASSQVLGAYNEQFF. The V call is TRBV3-1, the J call TRBJ2-1; TRBD1 is a possible D gene (6 bases). V was shortened by 1 base and J by 4 bases, with 11 bases between the two germline ends. Germline V gene data show CDR1 as LGHDT and CDR2 as YNNKEL (reference sequence). CDR3 length: 15 residues.